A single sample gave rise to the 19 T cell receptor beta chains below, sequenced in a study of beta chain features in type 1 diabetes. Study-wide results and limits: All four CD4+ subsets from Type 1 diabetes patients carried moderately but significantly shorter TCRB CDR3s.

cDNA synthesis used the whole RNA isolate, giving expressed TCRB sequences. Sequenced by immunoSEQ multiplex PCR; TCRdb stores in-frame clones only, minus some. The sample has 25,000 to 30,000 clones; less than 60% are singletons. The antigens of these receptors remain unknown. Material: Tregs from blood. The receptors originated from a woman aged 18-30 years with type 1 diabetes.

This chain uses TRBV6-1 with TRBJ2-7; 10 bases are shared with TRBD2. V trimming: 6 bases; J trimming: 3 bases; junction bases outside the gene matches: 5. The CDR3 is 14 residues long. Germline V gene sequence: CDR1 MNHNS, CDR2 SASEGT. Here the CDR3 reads CASSDRTSGYEQYV. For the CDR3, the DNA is TGTGCCAGCAGCGATAGGACTAGCGGCTACGAGCAGTACGTC.

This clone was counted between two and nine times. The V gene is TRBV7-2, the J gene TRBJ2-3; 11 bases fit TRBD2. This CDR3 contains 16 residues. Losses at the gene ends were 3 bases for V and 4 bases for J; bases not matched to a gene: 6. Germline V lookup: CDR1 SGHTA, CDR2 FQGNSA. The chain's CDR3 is CASSFGSGRASDTQYF. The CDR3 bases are TGTGCCAGCAGCTTCGGTAGCGGGAGGGCCTCAGATACGCAGTATTTT.

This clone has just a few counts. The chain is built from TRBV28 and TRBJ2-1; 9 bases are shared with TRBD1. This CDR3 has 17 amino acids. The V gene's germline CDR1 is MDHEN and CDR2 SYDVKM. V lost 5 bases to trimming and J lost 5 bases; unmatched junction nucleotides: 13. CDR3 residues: CASSALTGQGFHNEQFF. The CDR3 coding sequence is TGTGCCAGCAGTGCCTTAACGGGACAGGGTTTCCACAATGAGCAGTTCTTC.

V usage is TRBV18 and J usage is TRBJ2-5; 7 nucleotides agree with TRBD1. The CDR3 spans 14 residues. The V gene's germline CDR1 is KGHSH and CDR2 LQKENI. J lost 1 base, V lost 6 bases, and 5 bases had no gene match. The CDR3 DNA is TGTGCCAGCTCCATCGACAGGGTCCAAGAGACCCAGTACTTC. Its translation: CASSIDRVQETQYF.

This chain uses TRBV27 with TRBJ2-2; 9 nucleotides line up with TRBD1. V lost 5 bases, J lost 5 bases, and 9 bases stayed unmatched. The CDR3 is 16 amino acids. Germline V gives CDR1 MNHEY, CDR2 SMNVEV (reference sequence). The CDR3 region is CASSPLDRGRTGELFF. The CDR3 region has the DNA TGTGCCAGCAGTCCCCTTGACAGGGGGAGGACCGGGGAGCTGTTTTTT.

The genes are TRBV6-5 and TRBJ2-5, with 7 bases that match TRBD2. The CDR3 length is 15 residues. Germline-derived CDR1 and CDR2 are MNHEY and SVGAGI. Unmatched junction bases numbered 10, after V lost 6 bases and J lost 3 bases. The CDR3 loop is CASRGGAAGEETQYF. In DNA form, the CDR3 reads TGTGCCAGCAGGGGAGGGGCGGCAGGTGAAGAGACCCAGTACTTC.

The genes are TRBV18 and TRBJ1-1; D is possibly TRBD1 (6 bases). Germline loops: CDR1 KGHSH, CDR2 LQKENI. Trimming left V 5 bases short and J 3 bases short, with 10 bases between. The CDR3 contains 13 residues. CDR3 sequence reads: CASSAGGDTEAFF. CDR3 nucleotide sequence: TGTGCCAGCTCAGCGGGGGGCGACACTGAAGCTTTCTTT. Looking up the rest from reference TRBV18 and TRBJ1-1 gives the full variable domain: NAGVMQNPRHLVRRRGQEARLRCSPMKGHSHVYWYRQLPEEGLKFMVYLQKENIIDESGMPKERFSAEFPKEGPSILRIQQVVRGDSAAYFCASSAGGDTEAFFGQGTRLTVV.

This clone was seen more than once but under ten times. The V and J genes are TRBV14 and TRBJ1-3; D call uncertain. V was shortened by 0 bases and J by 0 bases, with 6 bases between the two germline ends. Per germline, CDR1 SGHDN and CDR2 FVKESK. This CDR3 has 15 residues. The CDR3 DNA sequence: TGTGCCAGCAGCCAAGAGGCATACTCTGGAAACACCATATATTTT. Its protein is CASSQEAYSGNTIYF.

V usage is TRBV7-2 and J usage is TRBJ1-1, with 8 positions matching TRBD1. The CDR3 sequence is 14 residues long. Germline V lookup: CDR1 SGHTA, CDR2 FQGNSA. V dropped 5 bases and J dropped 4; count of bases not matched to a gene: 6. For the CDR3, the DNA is TGTGCCAGCAGCCGTGGACAGGGAACCACTGAAGCTTTCTTT. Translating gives CASSRGQGTTEAFF.

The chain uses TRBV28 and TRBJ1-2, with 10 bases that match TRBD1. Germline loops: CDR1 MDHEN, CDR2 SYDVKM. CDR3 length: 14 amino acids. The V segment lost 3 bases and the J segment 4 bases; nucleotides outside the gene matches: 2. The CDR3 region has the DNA TGTGCCAGCAGTTTGGACAGGGGGATCTATGGCTACACCTTC. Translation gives CASSLDRGIYGYTF.

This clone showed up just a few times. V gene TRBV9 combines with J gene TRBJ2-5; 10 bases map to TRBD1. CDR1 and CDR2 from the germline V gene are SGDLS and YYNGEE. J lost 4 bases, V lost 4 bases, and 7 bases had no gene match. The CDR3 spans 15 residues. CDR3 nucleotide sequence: TGTGCCAGCAGCCTTCTCGGACAGGGGGTAGAGACCCAGTACTTC. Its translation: CASSLLGQGVETQYF.

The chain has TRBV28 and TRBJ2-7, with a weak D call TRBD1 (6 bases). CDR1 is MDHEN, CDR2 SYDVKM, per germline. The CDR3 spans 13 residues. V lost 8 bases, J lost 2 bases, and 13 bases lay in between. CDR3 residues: CASSGTPTYEQYF. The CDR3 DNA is TGTGCCAGCTCGGGGACACCTACCTACGAGCAGTACTTC.

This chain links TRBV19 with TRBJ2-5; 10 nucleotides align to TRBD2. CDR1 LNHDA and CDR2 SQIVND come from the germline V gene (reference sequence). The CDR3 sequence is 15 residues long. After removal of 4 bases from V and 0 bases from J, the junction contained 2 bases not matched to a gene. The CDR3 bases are TGTGCCAGTAGTAGCACTAGCGGGAACCAAGAGACCCAGTACTTC. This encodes CASSSTSGNQETQYF.

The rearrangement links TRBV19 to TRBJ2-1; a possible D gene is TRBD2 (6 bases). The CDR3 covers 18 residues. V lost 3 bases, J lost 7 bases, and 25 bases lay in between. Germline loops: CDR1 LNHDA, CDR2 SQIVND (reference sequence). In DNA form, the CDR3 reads TGTGCCAGTAGTATTCCCCAAACCCAGGCGGGGCTAAATAATGAGCAGTTCTTC. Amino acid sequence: CASSIPQTQAGLNNEQFF.

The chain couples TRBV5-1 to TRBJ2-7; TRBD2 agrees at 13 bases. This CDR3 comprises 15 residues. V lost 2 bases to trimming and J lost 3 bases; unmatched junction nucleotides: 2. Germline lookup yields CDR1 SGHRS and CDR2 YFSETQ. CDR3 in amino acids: CASSLLAGGDYEQYV. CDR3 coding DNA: TGCGCCAGCAGCTTACTAGCGGGAGGGGACTACGAGCAGTACGTC.

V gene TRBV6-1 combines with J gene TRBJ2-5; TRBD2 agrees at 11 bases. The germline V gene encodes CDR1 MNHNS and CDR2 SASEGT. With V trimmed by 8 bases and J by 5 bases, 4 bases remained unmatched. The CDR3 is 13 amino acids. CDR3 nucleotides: TGTGCCAGCCTTACTAGCGGGAGTGAGACCCAGTACTTC. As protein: CASLTSGSETQYF.

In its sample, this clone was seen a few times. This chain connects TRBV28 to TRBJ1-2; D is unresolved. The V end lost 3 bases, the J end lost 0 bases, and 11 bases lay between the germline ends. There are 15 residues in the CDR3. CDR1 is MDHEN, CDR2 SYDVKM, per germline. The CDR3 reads CASSFNGNANYGYTF. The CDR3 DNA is TGTGCCAGCAGTTTCAACGGGAACGCTAACTATGGCTACACCTTC.

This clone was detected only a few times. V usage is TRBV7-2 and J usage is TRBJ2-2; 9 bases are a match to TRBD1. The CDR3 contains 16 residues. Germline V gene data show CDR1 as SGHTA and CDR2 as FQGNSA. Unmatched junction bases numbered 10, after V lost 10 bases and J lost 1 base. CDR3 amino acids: CATFTPGQGNTGELFF. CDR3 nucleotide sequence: TGTGCCACCTTTACTCCGGGACAGGGGAACACCGGGGAGCTGTTTTTT.

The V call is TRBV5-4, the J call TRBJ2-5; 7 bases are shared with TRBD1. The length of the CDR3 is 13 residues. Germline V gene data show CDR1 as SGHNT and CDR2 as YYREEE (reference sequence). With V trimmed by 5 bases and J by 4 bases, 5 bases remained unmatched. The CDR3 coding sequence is TGTGCCAGCAGTCTAGGGACAGCAGAGACCCAGTACTTC. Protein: CASSLGTAETQYF.